This is a list of T cell receptor beta chains from one sample in a study of long-term antiretroviral therapy in people with HIV. TCRdb's copy holds only in-frame clones and misses some; the assay was immunoSEQ multiplex PCR. Among 31,000 or so clones, 96% were seen once, and the ten largest hold 2% to 3%. This sample comprised unsorted PBMCs, obtained roughly 6.9 years after starting antiretroviral therapy. These receptors were obtained from a man aged 25 to 40 with HIV. CDR3s include the opening cysteine and the closing phenylalanine or tryptophan. The order of the fields is CDR3 length, D gene, J gene, V gene, CDR3 protein. The D gene is left open where the match is weak.

>14|-|TRBJ2-3|TRBV14
CASSQEGLADTQYF
>13|-|TRBJ1-1|TRBV7-9
CASSGDPTVEAFF
>15|TRBD2|TRBJ2-1|TRBV7-9
CASSPQAGVVDEQFF
>15|-|TRBJ1-3|TRBV28
CASSLDSNSGNTIYF
>15|-|TRBJ2-6|TRBV9
CASSVFGSGANVLTF
>14|TRBD1|TRBJ1-5|TRBV2
CASSLTGGNQPQHF
>12|-|TRBJ2-2|TRBV11-3
CASSVRPGELFF
>16|-|TRBJ1-4|TRBV9
CASSVQSGRSNEKLFF
>15|-|TRBJ1-1|TRBV6-6
CASSYSGEGDTEAFF
>15|-|TRBJ2-3|TRBV4-2
CASSQVRSSTDTQYF
>13|-|TRBJ2-2|TRBV9
CASTPTSTGELFF
>16|-|TRBJ1-2|TRBV7-6
CASSLTSAVLHYGYTF
>15|-|TRBJ2-2|TRBV9
CASSVAGSSAGELFF
>17|-|TRBJ2-3|TRBV23-1
CASSQSMSIVVADTQYF
>16|-|TRBJ2-2|TRBV4-3
CASSLTLRSNTGELFF
>11|-|TRBJ2-2|TRBV7-8
CASSNAGELFF
>13|-|TRBJ2-2|TRBV6-6
CASSYGSSGELFF
>13|TRBD2|TRBJ2-1|TRBV7-7
CASSSGTNNEQFF
>18|TRBD2|TRBJ2-1|TRBV7-8
CASSLSPAGGSRYNEQFF
>15|TRBD2|TRBJ2-1|TRBV7-9
CASSLLAGGRHEQFF
>16|-|TRBJ1-2|TRBV4-3
CASSQDGKQGRGGYTF